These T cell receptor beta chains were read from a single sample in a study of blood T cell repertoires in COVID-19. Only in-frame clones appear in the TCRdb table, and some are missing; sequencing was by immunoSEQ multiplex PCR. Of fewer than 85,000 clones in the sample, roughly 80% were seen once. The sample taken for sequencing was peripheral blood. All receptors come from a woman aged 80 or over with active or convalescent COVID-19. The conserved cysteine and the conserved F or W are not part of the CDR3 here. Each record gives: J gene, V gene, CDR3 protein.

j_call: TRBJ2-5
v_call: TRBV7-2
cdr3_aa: ASSPRTGVPQETQY

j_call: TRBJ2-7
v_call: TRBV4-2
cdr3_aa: ASSQGTGTSGSYEQY

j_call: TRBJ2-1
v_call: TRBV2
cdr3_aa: ATPSLAVNNEQF

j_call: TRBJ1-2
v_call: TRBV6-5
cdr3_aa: ASSKTGSVRGYT

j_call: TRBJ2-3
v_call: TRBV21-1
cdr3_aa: ASSPEASSGRYTDTQY

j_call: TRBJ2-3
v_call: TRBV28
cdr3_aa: ASSLFTSGSTDTQY

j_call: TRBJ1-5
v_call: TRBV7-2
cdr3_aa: ASSWGHVDQPQH

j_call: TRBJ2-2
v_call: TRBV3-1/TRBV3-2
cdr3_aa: ASSHRRNQAGELF

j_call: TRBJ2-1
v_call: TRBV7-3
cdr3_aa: ASSLNPAGSSYNEQF

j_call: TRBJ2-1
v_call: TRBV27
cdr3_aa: ASRRTGGAHNEQF

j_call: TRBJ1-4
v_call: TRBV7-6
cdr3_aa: ASSRTAGGEKLF

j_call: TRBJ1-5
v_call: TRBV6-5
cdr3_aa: ASSGTGFFQPQH

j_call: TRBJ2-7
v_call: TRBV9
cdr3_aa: ASKEAGGQVAEQY

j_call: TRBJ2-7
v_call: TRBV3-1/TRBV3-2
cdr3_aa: ASSQGLAALSYEQY

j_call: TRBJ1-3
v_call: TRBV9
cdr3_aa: ASSHETAPASGNTIY

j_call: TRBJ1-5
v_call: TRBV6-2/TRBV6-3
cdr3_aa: ASSSYSNQPQH

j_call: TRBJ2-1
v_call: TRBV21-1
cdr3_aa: ASSAIGLAGSYNEQF

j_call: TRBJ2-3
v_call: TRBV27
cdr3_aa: ASKTPDRGLVDTQY

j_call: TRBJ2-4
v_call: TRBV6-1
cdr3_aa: ASSEGSLAKNIQY

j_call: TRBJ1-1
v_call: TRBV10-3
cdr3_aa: AISESWGGTEAF

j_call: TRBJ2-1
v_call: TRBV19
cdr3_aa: ASSITGGRVNEQF